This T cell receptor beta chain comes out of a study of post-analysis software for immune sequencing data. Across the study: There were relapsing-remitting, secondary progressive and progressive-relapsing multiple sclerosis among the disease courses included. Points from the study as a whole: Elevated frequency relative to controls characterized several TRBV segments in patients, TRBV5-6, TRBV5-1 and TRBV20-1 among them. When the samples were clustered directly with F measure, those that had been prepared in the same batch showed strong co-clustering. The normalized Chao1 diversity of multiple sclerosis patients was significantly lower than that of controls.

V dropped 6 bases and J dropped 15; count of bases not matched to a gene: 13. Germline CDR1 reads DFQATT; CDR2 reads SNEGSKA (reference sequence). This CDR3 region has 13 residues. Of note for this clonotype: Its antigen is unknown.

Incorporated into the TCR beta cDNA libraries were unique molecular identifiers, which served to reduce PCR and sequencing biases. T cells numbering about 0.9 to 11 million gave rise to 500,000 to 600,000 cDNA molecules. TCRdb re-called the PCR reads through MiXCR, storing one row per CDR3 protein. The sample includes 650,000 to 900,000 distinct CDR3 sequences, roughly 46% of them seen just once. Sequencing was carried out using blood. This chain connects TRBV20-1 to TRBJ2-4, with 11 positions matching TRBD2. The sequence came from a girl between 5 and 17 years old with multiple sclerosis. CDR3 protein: CSASLAGGRGLYF. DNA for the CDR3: TGCAGTGCCTCATTAGCGGGAGGGCGTGGCTTGTACTTC.